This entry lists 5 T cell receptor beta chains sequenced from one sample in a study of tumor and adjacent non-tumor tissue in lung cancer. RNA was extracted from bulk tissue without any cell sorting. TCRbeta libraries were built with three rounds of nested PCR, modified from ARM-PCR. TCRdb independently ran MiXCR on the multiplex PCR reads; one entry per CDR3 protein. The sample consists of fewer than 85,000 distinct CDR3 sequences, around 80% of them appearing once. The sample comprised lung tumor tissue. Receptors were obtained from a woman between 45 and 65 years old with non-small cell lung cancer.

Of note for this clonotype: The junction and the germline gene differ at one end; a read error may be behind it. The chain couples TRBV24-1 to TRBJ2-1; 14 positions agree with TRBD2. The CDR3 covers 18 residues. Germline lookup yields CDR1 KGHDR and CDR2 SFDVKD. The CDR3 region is CVTSTGTSGSPLYNEQFF. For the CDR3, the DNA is TGTGTCACCAGTACCGGGACTAGCGGGAGTCCCCTCTACAATGAGCAGTTCTTC.

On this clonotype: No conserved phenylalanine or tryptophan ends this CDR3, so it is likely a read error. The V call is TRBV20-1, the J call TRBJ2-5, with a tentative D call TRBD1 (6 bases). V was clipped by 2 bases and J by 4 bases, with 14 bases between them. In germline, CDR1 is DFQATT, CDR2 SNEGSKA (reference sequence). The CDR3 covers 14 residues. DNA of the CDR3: TGCAGTGCTAGATTCTCCCAGGGGCGAGAGACCCAGTACGTC. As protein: CSARFSQGRETQYV.

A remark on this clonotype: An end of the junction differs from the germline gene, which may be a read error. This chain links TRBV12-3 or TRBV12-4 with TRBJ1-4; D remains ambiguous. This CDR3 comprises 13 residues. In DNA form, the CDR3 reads TGTGCCAGCAGAGACAAGAATAATGAAAAACTGTTTTTC. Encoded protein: CASRDKNNEKLFF.

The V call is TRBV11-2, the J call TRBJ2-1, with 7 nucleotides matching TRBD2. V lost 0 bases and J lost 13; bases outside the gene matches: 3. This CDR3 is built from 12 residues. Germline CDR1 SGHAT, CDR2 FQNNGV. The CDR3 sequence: CASSLERETQFF. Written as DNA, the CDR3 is TGTGCCAGCAGCTTAGAGCGGGAGACCCAGTTCTTC.

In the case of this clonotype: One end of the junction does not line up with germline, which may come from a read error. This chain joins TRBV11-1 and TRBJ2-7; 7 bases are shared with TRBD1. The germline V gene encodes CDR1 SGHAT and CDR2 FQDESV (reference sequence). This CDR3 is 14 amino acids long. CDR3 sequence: CTSSHRGSSYEQYF. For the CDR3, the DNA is TGTACCAGCAGCCACAGGGGCAGCTCCTACGAGCAGTACTTC. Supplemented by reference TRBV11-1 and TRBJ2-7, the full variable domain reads EAEVAQSPRYKITEKSQAVAFWCDPISGHATLYWYRQILGQGPELLVQFQDESVVDDSQLPKDRFSAERLKGVDSTLKIQPAELGDSAMYLCTSSHRGSSYEQYFGPGTRLTVT.